These 26 T cell receptor beta chains originate from one sample sequenced in a study of cytomegalovirus exposure and HLA in healthy donors (dated by TCRdb to between 2016 and 2019). Preparation of the library involved the immunoSEQ multiplex PCR assay. The multiplex PCR relied on a mix of 60 forward primers for TCR Vbeta segments and 13 reverse primers for TCR Jbeta segments. What TCRdb holds here is the immuneACCESS table cut down to in-frame rearrangements. Part of the clones is not present; checked against another copy, under half of the missing clones reflect an unresolved V gene, and the others are unexplained. The sample has roughly 140,000 clones on record, nearly 85% of them singletons. Approximately 3.6% of the sample is held by the ten biggest clonotypes. The sequenced material came from PBMCs. These receptors originate from a male donor in good health and CMV-seronegative.

This clone appeared a few times. This chain joins TRBV28 and TRBJ1-2; the D gene is possibly TRBD1 (5 bases). V lost 5 bases and J lost 5, with 9 bases in between. The germline V gene encodes CDR1 MDHEN and CDR2 SYDVKM. CDR3 length: 12 amino acids. The CDR3 DNA reads TGTGCCAGCAGTCGACAGATGTATGGCTACACCTTC. Amino acid sequence: CASSRQMYGYTF.

The V and J genes are TRBV5-8 and TRBJ1-1; 10 nucleotides match TRBD1. Germline loops: CDR1 SGHTS, CDR2 YDEGEE. V lost 3 bases, J lost 0 bases, and 2 bases stayed unmatched. This CDR3 contains 15 residues. The CDR3 nucleotides read TGTGCCAGCAGCTGGGGACAGGGGATGAACACTGAAGCTTTCTTT. Amino acids: CASSWGQGMNTEAFF.

This clone was recorded a few times. The chain joins TRBV7-2 to TRBJ2-3; the match to TRBD2 covers 13 bases. The trim removed 3 bases at V and 4 bases at J, leaving 7 bases unmatched. This CDR3 spans 17 amino acids. From germline, CDR1 is SGHTA and CDR2 FQGNSA. CDR3 sequence (DNA): TGTGCCAGCAGCTTTTATACTAGCGGGAGGGGGTCAGATACGCAGTATTTT. It yields the protein CASSFYTSGRGSDTQYF.

This clone was seen just once. The V call is TRBV6-5, the J call TRBJ1-4; D is possibly TRBD1 (5 bases). The CDR3 is 14 residues long. V lost 5 bases and J 1 base, leaving 8 bases between the germline ends. In germline, CDR1 is MNHEY, CDR2 SVGAGI. The CDR3 nucleotides read TGTGCCAGCAGTGCCAGGGAAACTAATGAAAAACTGTTTTTT. Residues: CASSARETNEKLFF.

The count of this clone is one. The chain uses TRBV7-3 and TRBJ2-5, with a possible D match to TRBD2 (5 bases). Trimming left V 3 bases short and J 2 bases short, with 7 bases between. The CDR3 is 13 residues long. Germline CDR1 is SGHTA and CDR2 is FQGTGA. The CDR3 DNA reads as TGTGCCAGCAGCTTTTCGGGGCAAGAGACCCAGTACTTC. Translating it yields CASSFSGQETQYF. Full variable domain (rest looked up from reference TRBV7-3 and TRBJ2-5): GAGVSQTPSNKVTEKGKYVELRCDPISGHTALYWYRQSLGQGPEFLIYFQGTGAADDSGLPNDRFFAVRPEGSVSTLKIQRTERGDSAVYLCASSFSGQETQYFGPGTRLLVL.

To note about this clone: At the DNA level, this CDR3 is encoded by other sequences in the same sample as well. The chain employs TRBV6-5 and TRBJ1-1, with a possible D match to TRBD1 (6 bases). Germline loops: CDR1 MNHEY, CDR2 SVGAGI. The CDR3 spans 14 residues. The V end lost 7 bases, the J end lost 6 bases, and 18 bases lay between the germline ends. CDR3 loop: CASTRDTGWAEAFF. The CDR3, as DNA: TGTGCCAGCACCAGGGACACCGGGTGGGCTGAAGCTTTCTTT.

This chain joins TRBV6-1 and TRBJ2-2; 7 nucleotides agree with TRBD1. V was pared by 4 bases and J by 1 base, with 6 bases of the junction left unmatched. Germline-derived CDR1 and CDR2 are MNHNS and SASEGT. This CDR3 contains 16 residues. CDR3 region: CASSGTGDLNTGELFF. CDR3 nucleotides: TGTGCCAGCAGTGGCACAGGGGATCTGAACACCGGGGAGCTGTTTTTT.

CDR3 in DNA: TGTGCCAGCAGCCGGATTGACAGGCTCTCTCATGGCTACACCTTC. Protein: CASSRIDRLSHGYTF. The V gene is TRBV5-4, the J gene TRBJ1-2, with D possibly being TRBD1 (6 bases). Germline V gives CDR1 SGHNT, CDR2 YYREEE (reference sequence). CDR3 length equals 15 residues. V dropped 4 bases and J dropped 6 bases, with 19 bases sitting between them.

V usage is TRBV9 and J usage is TRBJ2-1; D gene ambiguous. V was pared by 0 bases and J by 3 bases, with 7 bases between. The CDR3 totals 14 residues. CDR1 and CDR2 from the germline V gene are SGDLS and YYNGEE. CDR3: CASSVEANYNEQFF. In nucleotides, the CDR3 is TGTGCCAGCAGCGTAGAAGCGAACTACAATGAGCAGTTCTTC.

The chain combines TRBV4-1 with TRBJ2-7; 10 bases align to TRBD1. The length of the CDR3 is 14 residues. Germline V CDR1 and CDR2: MGHRA, YSYEKL. Trimming took 1 base from V and 6 from J; bases not matched to a gene: 3. CDR3 nucleotides: TGCGCCAGCAGCCAAGTCGGGACAGGGGTCGAGCAGTACTTC. It is translated as CASSQVGTGVEQYF.

This chain uses TRBV28 with TRBJ2-7; TRBD1 is a possible D gene (5 bases). The CDR3 contains 12 residues. Trimming pared 8 bases from V and 3 bases from J, leaving 11 bases between. Germline V gene sequence: CDR1 MDHEN, CDR2 SYDVKM. CDR3 DNA: TGTGCCAGCGGTGACACAGGCTACGAGCAGTACTTC. Translation gives CASGDTGYEQYF.

The chain couples TRBV5-1 to TRBJ1-1, with a possible D match to TRBD1 (6 bases). The CDR3 extends over 13 amino acids. Trimming left V 3 bases short and J 2 bases short, with 8 bases between. CDR1 and CDR2 (germline): SGHRS, YFSETQ. CDR3 region: CASSSRGNTEAFF. The CDR3 nucleotides are TGCGCCAGCAGCTCCAGGGGTAACACTGAAGCTTTCTTT.

V gene TRBV18 combines with J gene TRBJ2-3; D may be TRBD2 (6 bases). Germline values: CDR1 KGHSH, CDR2 LQKENI. The CDR3 length is 16 residues. Trimming pared 6 bases from V and 2 bases from J, leaving 18 bases between. DNA of the CDR3: TGTGCCAGCTCTCAACAAGGGACTGTGAACACAGATACGCAGTATTTT. It is translated as CASSQQGTVNTDTQYF.

This clone was counted between two and nine times. V and J are TRBV28 and TRBJ2-7; 7 positions agree with TRBD2. This CDR3 is 13 amino acids long. The germline V gene has CDR1 MDHEN and CDR2 SYDVKM. V gave up 9 bases and J gave up 3 bases; unmatched junction bases: 8. This chain's CDR3 is CASQNGRLYEQYF. The DNA of the CDR3 is TGTGCCAGTCAGAACGGGAGGCTCTACGAGCAGTACTTC.

The chain uses TRBV28 and TRBJ1-2; possibly TRBD1 for D (6 bases). This CDR3 region has 14 residues. V was cut by 6 bases and J by 4 bases, with 15 bases left in between. Germline CDR1 is MDHEN and CDR2 is SYDVKM. The CDR3 coding sequence is TGTGCCAGCAGCCACGCCACAGGGTCCTATGGCTACACCTTC. Its protein is CASSHATGSYGYTF.

The V call is TRBV6-1, the J call TRBJ1-1; no definite D call. The CDR3 extends over 17 amino acids. V was trimmed by 3 bases and J by 10 bases, leaving 27 bases between them. Per germline, CDR1 MNHNS and CDR2 SASEGT. CDR3 sequence: CASSDLSKSIIPTGAFF. CDR3 in DNA: TGTGCCAGCAGTGACCTCAGTAAATCCATTATCCCAACGGGAGCTTTCTTT.

This rearrangement joins TRBV2 to TRBJ2-1; 8 bases fit TRBD1. The germline CDR1 and CDR2 sequences are SNHLY and FYNNEI. V shed 2 bases and J 8 bases; nucleotides not matched to a gene: 11. The CDR3 has 16 amino acids. The CDR3 loop is CASSESGQGHLDEQFF. In DNA, the CDR3 is TGTGCCAGCAGTGAATCTGGACAGGGACATCTGGATGAGCAGTTCTTC.

The chain uses TRBV7-9 and TRBJ1-2; D gene ambiguous. There are 16 residues in the CDR3. Germline assignment: CDR1 SEHNR and CDR2 FQNEAQ (reference sequence). V lost 0 bases, J lost 4 bases, and 15 bases lay in between. The DNA for the CDR3 is TGTGCCAGCAGCTTAGCCAGGACTACCCGTGGCTATGGCTACACCTTC. This translates into CASSLARTTRGYGYTF.

The chain has TRBV7-9 and TRBJ2-5, with TRBD2 matching over 10 bases. The DNA end favors TRBJ2-7, so the J call may be wrong. The germline CDR1 and CDR2 sequences are SEHNR and FQNEAQ (reference sequence). This CDR3 region has 16 residues. CDR3 amino acids: CASSSGLADGSYEQYF. Written as DNA, the CDR3 is TGTGCCAGCAGCTCTGGACTAGCGGACGGCTCCTACGAGCAGTACTTC.

The V and J genes are TRBV7-9 and TRBJ2-7; 8 bases agree with TRBD1. V lost 5 bases to trimming and J lost 6 bases; unmatched junction nucleotides: 9. Per germline, CDR1 SEHNR and CDR2 FQNEAQ (reference sequence). CDR3 length equals 14 residues. The CDR3 sequence is CASSPPGTGIEQYF. The CDR3 DNA sequence: TGTGCCAGCAGCCCCCCCGGGACAGGTATCGAGCAGTACTTC.

This chain links TRBV19 with TRBJ2-3; a possible D gene is TRBD2 (5 bases). Trimming stripped 4 bases from V and 3 bases from J, with 11 bases between. Germline V gene lookup returns CDR1 LNHDA and CDR2 SQIVND (reference sequence). The CDR3 runs 14 residues. Here the CDR3 DNA reads TGTGCCAGTAGTAGCGGCAGGACTACAGATACGCAGTATTTT. The encoded protein is CASSSGRTTDTQYF.

The V and J genes are TRBV4-1 and TRBJ1-2, with 9 bases fitting TRBD1. V was clipped by 4 bases and J by 4 bases; unmatched bases: 4. The CDR3 contains 14 residues. Germline CDR1 MGHRA, CDR2 YSYEKL. CDR3 nucleotide sequence: TGCGCCAGCAGCCCGCCGGGACAGGGCTATGGCTACACCTTC. Residues: CASSPPGQGYGYTF.

Concerning this clone itself: Compared with germline, one end of the junction differs, possibly owing to a read error. This chain links TRBV10-2 with TRBJ2-7; weak D call: TRBD1 (6 bases). The CDR3 runs 16 residues. The germline CDR1 and CDR2 sequences are WSHSY and SAAADI. The DNA for the CDR3 is TGCGCCGGCAGTGACTGGACAGTATTACAGATCTACGAGCAGTACTTC. Translated, it gives CAGSDWTVLQIYEQYF.

The chain recombines TRBV9 with TRBJ1-3; D unresolved. The CDR3 sequence is 12 residues long. Germline CDR1 SGDLS, CDR2 YYNGEE. V was trimmed by 5 bases and J by 2 bases, leaving 5 bases between them. CDR3 amino acids: CASRGAGNTIYF. The CDR3 coding sequence is TGTGCCAGCAGGGGAGCTGGAAACACCATATATTTT.

V and J are TRBV4-2 and TRBJ2-5, with D unclear. Germline V gives CDR1 LGHNA, CDR2 YNFKEQ. Trimming left V 0 bases short and J 5 bases short, with 4 bases between. There are 12 residues in the CDR3. The CDR3 here is CASSQDSETQYF. In DNA, the CDR3 is TGTGCCAGCAGCCAAGATTCGGAGACCCAGTACTTC.

The DNA for the CDR3 is TGTGCCAGCAGTGCAAACAGGGGCCTAACTCCCCTTGGAAACACCATATATTTT. Translating it yields CASSANRGLTPLGNTIYF. This chain links TRBV6-1 with TRBJ1-3, with TRBD1 identical over 7 bases. V was pared by 4 bases and J by 3 bases, with 15 bases of the junction left unmatched. From germline, CDR1 is MNHNS and CDR2 SASEGT. CDR3 size: 18 residues.